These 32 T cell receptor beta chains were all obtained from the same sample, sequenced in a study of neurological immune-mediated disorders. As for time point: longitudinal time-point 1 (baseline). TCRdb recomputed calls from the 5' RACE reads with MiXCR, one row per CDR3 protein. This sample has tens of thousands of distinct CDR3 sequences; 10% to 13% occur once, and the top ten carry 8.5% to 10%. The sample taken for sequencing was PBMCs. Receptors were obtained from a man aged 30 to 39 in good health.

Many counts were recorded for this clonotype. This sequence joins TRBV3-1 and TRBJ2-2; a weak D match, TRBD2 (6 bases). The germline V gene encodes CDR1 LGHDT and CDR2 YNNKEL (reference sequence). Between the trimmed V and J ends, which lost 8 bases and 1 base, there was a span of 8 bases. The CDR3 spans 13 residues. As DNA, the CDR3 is TGTGCCAGCCGGGAGAGGAACACCGGGGAGCTGTTTTTT. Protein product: CASRERNTGELFF.

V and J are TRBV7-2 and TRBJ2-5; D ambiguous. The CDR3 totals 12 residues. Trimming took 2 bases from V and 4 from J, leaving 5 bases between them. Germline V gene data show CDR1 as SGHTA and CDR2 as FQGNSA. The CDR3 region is CASSLQPETQYF. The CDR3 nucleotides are TGTGCCAGCAGCTTACAGCCAGAGACCCAGTACTTC.

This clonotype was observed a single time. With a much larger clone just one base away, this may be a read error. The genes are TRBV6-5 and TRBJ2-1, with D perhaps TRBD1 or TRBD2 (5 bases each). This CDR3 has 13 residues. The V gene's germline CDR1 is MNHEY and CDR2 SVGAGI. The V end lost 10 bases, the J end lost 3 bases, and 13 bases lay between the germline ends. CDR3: CATGAEHYNEQFF. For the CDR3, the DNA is TGTGCCACCGGGGCGGAGCACTACAATGAGCAGTTCTTC.

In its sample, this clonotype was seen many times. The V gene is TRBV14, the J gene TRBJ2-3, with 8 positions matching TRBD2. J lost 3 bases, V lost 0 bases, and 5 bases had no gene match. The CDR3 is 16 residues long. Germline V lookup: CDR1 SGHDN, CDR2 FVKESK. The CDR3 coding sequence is TGTGCCAGCAGCCAAGATCGGGCTAGCGGGACAGATACGCAGTATTTT. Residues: CASSQDRASGTDTQYF.

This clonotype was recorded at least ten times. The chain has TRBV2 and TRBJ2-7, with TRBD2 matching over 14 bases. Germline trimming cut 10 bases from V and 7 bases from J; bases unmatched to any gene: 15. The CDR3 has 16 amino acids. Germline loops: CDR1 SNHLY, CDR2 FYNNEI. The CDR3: CAMGTVGLAGGGEQYF. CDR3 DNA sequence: TGTGCCATGGGGACAGTCGGACTAGCGGGAGGTGGGGAGCAGTACTTC. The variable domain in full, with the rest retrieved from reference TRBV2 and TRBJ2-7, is EPEVTQTPSHQVTQMGQEVILRCVPISNHLYFYWYRQILGQKVEFLVSFYNNEISEKSEIFDDQFSVERPDGSNFTLKIRSTKLEDSAMYFCAMGTVGLAGGGEQYFGPGTRLTVT.

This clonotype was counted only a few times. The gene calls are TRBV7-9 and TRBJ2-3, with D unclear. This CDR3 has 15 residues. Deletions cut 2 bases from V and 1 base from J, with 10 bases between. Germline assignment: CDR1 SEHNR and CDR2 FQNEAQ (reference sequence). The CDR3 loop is CASSLIVGGTDTQYF. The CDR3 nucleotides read TGTGCCAGCAGCTTAATAGTAGGAGGCACAGATACGCAGTATTTT.

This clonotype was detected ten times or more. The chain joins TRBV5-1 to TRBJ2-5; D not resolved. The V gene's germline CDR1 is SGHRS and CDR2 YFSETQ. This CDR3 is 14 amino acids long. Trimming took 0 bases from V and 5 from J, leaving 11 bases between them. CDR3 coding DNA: TGCGCCAGCAGCTTGGCCACGGTCGGGGAGACCCAGTACTTC. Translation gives CASSLATVGETQYF.

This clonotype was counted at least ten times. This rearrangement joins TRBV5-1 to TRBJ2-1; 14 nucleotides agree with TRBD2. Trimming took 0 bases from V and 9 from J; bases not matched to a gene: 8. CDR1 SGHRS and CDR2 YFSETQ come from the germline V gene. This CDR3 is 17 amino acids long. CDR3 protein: CASSLDGTSGSLGEQFF. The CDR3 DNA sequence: TGCGCCAGCAGCTTGGACGGGACTAGCGGGAGCCTCGGTGAGCAGTTCTTC.

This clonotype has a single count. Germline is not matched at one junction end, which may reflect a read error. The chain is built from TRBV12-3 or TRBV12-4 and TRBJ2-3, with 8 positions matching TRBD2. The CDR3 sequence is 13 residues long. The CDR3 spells CVSSPGGANTQYF. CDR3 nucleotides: TGTGTCAGCAGCCCGGGAGGGGCAAATACGCAGTATTTT.

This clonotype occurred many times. Written as DNA, the CDR3 is TGTGCCAGCAGCAGCAGCTTTCGGAATTCACCCCTCCACTTT. Its translation is CASSSSFRNSPLHF. This chain uses TRBV28 with TRBJ1-6; D is ambiguous. Trimming removed 6 bases from V and 7 bases from J, with 13 bases in between. Per germline, CDR1 MDHEN and CDR2 SYDVKM. The CDR3 has 14 amino acids.

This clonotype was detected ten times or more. In DNA, the CDR3 is TGTGCCATCAGTGACAGGGGACCATCCTACGAGCAGTACTTC. The encoded protein is CAISDRGPSYEQYF. V is TRBV10-3 and J is TRBJ2-7, with D possibly matching TRBD1 (6 bases). CDR1 and CDR2 from the germline V gene are ENHRY and SYGVKD. Trimming removed 3 bases from V and 1 base from J, with 10 bases in between. This CDR3 region has 14 residues.

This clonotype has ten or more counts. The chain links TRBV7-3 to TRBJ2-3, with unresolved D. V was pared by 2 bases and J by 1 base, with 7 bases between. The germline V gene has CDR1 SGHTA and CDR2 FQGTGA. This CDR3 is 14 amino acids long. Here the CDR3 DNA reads TGTGCCAGCAGCTTAGGTGTTGGCACAGATACGCAGTATTTT. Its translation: CASSLGVGTDTQYF. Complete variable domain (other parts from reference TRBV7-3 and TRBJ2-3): GAGVSQTPSNKVTEKGKYVELRCDPISGHTALYWYRQSLGQGPEFLIYFQGTGAADDSGLPNDRFFAVRPEGSVSTLKIQRTERGDSAVYLCASSLGVGTDTQYFGPGTRLTVL.

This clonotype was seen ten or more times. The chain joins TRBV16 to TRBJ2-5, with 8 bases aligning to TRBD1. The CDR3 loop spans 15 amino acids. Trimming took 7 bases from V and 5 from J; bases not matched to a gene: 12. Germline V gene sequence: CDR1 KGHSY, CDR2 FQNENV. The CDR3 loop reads CASTGQGASTETQYF. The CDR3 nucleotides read TGTGCCAGCACCGGACAGGGAGCATCCACGGAGACCCAGTACTTC.

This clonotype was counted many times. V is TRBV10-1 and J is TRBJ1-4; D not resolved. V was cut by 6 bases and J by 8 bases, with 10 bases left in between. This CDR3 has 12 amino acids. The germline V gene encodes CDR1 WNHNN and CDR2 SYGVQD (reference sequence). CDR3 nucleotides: TGCGCCAGCAGACCTAGGGTGGAAAAACTGTTTTTT. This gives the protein CASRPRVEKLFF.

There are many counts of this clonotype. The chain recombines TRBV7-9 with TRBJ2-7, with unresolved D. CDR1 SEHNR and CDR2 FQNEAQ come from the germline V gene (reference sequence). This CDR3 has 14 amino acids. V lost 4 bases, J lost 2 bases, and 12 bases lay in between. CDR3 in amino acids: CASSSTPVTYEQYF. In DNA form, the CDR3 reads TGTGCCAGCAGCTCGACACCAGTTACCTACGAGCAGTACTTC.

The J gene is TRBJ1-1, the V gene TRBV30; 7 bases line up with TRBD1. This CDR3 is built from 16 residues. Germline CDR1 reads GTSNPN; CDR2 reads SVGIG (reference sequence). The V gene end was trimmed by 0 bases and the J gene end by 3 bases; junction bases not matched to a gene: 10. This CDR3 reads CAWSVPGGWEDTEAFF. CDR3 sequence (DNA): TGTGCCTGGAGTGTACCAGGGGGTTGGGAGGACACTGAAGCTTTCTTT.

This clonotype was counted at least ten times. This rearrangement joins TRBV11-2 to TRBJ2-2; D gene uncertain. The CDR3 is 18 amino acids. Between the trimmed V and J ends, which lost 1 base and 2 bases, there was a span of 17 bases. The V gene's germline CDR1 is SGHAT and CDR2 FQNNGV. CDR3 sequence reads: CASSLANRVFSNTGELFF. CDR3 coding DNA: TGTGCCAGCAGCTTAGCCAATCGGGTCTTCTCCAACACCGGGGAGCTGTTTTTT.

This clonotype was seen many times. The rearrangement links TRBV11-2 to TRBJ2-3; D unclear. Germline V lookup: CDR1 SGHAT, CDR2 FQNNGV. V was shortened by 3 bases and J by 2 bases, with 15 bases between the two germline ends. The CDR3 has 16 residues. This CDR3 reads CASSFLYSGPTDTQYF. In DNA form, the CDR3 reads TGTGCCAGCAGCTTTTTGTATTCGGGCCCCACAGATACGCAGTATTTT.

CDR3 bases: TGTGCCAGCCCGAAGGACAGGGCCGGCTACAATGAGCAGTTCTTC. Translation: CASPKDRAGYNEQFF. V gene TRBV6-1 combines with J gene TRBJ2-1, with 8 bases aligning to TRBD1. Trimming took 8 bases from V and 3 from J; bases not matched to a gene: 9. Per the germline V gene, CDR1 is MNHNS and CDR2 is SASEGT. CDR3 length equals 15 residues.

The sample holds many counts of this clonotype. This chain's CDR3 is CASSQDRGWNTEAFF. The CDR3, as DNA: TGTGCCAGCAGCCAAGACCGGGGTTGGAACACTGAAGCTTTCTTT. The rearrangement joins TRBV13 to TRBJ1-1; D remains unclear. V lost 5 bases and J 1 base, leaving 14 bases between the germline ends. The germline V gene encodes CDR1 PRHDT and CDR2 FYEKMQ (reference sequence). The CDR3 has 15 residues.

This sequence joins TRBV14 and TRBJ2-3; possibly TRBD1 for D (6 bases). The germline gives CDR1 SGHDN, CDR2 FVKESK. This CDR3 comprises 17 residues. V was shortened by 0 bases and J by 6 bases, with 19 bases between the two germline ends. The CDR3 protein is CASSQDVTGALMDTQYF. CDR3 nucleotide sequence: TGTGCCAGCAGCCAAGATGTGACAGGAGCCTTGATGGATACGCAGTATTTT. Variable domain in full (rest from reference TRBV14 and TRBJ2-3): EAGVTQFPSHSVIEKGQTVTLRCDPISGHDNLYWYRRVMGKEIKFLLHFVKESKQDESGMPNNRFLAERTGGTYSTLKVQPAELEDSGVYFCASSQDVTGALMDTQYFGPGTRLTVL.

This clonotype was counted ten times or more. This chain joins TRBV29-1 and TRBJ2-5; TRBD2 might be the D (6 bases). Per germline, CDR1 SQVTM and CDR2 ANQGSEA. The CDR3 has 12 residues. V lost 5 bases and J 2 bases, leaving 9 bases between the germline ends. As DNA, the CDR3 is TGCAGCGTTTCGGGACTTCAAGAGACCCAGTACTTC. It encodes CSVSGLQETQYF.

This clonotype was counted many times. The CDR3: CSARDAHRGLGTEAFF. The CDR3 DNA reads as TGCAGTGCTAGAGACGCTCACCGGGGGCTGGGCACTGAAGCTTTCTTT. The chain joins TRBV20-1 to TRBJ1-1; weak D call: TRBD1 (6 bases). Germline assignment: CDR1 DFQATT and CDR2 SNEGSKA (reference sequence). The CDR3 length is 16 residues. V was clipped by 0 bases and J by 4 bases, with 18 bases between them.

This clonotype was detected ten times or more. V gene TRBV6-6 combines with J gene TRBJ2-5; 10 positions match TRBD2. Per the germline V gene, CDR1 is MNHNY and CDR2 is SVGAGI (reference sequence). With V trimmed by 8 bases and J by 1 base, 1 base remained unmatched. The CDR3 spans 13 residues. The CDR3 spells CASGLAAQETQYF. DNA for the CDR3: TGTGCCAGCGGACTAGCGGCCCAAGAGACCCAGTACTTC.

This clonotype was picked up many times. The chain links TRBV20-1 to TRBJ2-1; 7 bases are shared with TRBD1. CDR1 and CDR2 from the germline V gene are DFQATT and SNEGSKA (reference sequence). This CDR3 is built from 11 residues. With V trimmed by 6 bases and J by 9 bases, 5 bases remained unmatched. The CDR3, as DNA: TGCAGTGCCAAACAGGGGATTGAGCAGTTCTTC. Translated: CSAKQGIEQFF.

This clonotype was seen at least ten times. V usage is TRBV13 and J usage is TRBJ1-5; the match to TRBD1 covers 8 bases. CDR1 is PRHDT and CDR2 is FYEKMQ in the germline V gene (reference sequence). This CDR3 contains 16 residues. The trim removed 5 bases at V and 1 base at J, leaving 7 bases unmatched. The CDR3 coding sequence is TGTGCCAGCAGCCAGGGAGGACAGGGAAGCAATCAGCCCCAGCATTTT. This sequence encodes CASSQGGQGSNQPQHF.

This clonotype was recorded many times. Here the CDR3 reads CASSLRGEFYEQYF. CDR3 bases: TGTGCCAGCAGTTTGAGGGGGGAATTCTACGAGCAGTACTTC. The V gene is TRBV27, the J gene TRBJ2-7; D may be TRBD1 or TRBD2 (6 bases each). This CDR3 contains 14 residues. Germline V lookup: CDR1 MNHEY, CDR2 SMNVEV (reference sequence). Deletions cut 3 bases from V and 3 bases from J, with 12 bases between.

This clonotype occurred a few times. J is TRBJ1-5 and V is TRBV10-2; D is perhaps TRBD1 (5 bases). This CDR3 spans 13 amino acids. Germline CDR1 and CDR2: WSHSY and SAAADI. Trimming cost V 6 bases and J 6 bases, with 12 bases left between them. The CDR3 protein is CASRSGLAQPQHF. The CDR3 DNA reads TGCGCCAGCAGGTCGGGGCTGGCTCAGCCCCAGCATTTT.

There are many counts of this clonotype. The CDR3: CASSPGHSYEQYF. The CDR3, as DNA: TGTGCCAGCAGCCCCGGGCACTCCTACGAGCAGTACTTC. This rearrangement joins TRBV5-6 to TRBJ2-7; D gene ambiguous. Germline V gene sequence: CDR1 SGHDT, CDR2 YYEEEE. Trimming left V 4 bases short and J 0 bases short, with 8 bases between. This CDR3 has 13 residues.

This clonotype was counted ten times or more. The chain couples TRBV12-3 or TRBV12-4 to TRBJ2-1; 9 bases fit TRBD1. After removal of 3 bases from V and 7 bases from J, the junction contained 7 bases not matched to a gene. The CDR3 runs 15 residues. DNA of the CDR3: TGTGCCAGCAGTTTGGGGACAGGGATCGCTAATGAGCAGTTCTTC. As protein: CASSLGTGIANEQFF.

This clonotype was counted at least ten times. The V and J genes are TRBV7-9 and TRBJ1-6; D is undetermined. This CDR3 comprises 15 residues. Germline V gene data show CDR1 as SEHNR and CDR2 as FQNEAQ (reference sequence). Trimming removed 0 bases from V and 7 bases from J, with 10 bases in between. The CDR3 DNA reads TGTGCCAGCAGCTTAGCGGACCGAGCAAATTCACCCCTCCACTTT. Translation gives CASSLADRANSPLHF.

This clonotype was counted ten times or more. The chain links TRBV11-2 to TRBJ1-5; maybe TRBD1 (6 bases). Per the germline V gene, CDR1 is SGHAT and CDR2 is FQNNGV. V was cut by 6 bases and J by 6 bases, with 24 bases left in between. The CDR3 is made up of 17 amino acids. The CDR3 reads CASSRSRDTAAGQPQHF. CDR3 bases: TGTGCCAGCAGTCGAAGCCGGGACACCGCTGCCGGTCAGCCCCAGCATTTT.